Listed below are T cell receptor beta chains from one sample, sequenced in a study of blood T cell repertoires in COVID-19. TCRdb keeps only in-frame clones here, not all; method: immunoSEQ multiplex PCR. The sample consists of roughly 140,000 clones, approximately 80% of them appearing once. The specimen sequenced was PBMCs or T cells enriched from blood (not recorded which). The source is a woman aged 40-49 years who had recovered from COVID-19. CDR3s include the opening cysteine and the closing phenylalanine or tryptophan. The order of the fields is J gene, D gene, V gene, CDR3 length, clone size, CDR3 DNA, CDR3 protein. A D gene is named only where the DNA matches it firmly. Clone size is stated in some rows and not others, as once, few, many or a class when expanded.

TRBJ2-5 | . | TRBV7-3 | 14 | . | TGTGCCAGCAGCGAAGGACTTGGGGAAGAGACCCAGTACTTC | CASSEGLGEETQYF
TRBJ1-5 | TRBD1 | TRBV2 | 14 | . | TGTGCCAGCAGGAGCCCGACAGGGAATCAGCCCCAGCATTTT | CASRSPTGNQPQHF
TRBJ1-1 | . | TRBV6-1 | 13 | . | TGTGCCAGCAGTGAAGTACAGAACACTGAAGCTTTCTTT | CASSEVQNTEAFF
TRBJ2-1 | . | TRBV28 | 15 | few | TGTGCCAGCAGAGTCAGGGCAAGCTCCTACAATGAGCAGTTCTTC | CASRVRASSYNEQFF
TRBJ2-1 | TRBD2 | TRBV30 | 13 | . | TGTGCCCGCAAGCGGGGGCAGGGGAATGAGCAGTTCTTC | CARKRGQGNEQFF
TRBJ2-3 | TRBD1 | TRBV19 | 15 | . | TGTGCCAGTAGTAAAGGACAGGGGATCCCAGATACGCAGTATTTT | CASSKGQGIPDTQYF
TRBJ1-4 | . | TRBV6-5 | 13 | . | TGTGCCAGCATGGCCCTCTCGGGTGAAAAACTGTTTTTT | CASMALSGEKLFF
TRBJ2-7 | . | TRBV29-1 | 11 | . | TGCAGCGTTGGGCAGACCTACGAGCAGTACTTC | CSVGQTYEQYF
TRBJ1-5 | TRBD1 | TRBV5-1 | 15 | . | TGCGCCAGCAGCCCCGGGGGACAGCTCAATCAGCCCCAGCATTTT | CASSPGGQLNQPQHF
TRBJ2-7 | . | TRBV5-6 | 12 | once | TGTGCCAGCAGCTTGACAGGGAACGAGCAGTACTTC | CASSLTGNEQYF
TRBJ1-4 | TRBD1 | TRBV7-9 | 15 | . | TGTGCCAGCAGACAGGGGAGAGGAACTAATGAAAAACTGTTTTTT | CASRQGRGTNEKLFF
TRBJ2-5 | . | TRBV27 | 13 | . | TGTGCCAGCAGTATGGCGGGGTGGGAGACCCAGTACTTC | CASSMAGWETQYF
TRBJ2-2 | . | TRBV19 | 13 | once | TGTGCCATGTCGGGGGCGAACACCGGGGAGCTGTTTTTT | CAMSGANTGELFF
TRBJ1-6 | . | TRBV9 | 19 | . | TGTGCCAGCAGCGTAGAGGCCGAACAGCTACCCTCCTATAATTCACCCCTCCACTTT | CASSVEAEQLPSYNSPLHF
TRBJ1-2 | TRBD1 | TRBV11-2 | 18 | once | TGTGCCAGCAGCCTGACCCGGGACAGGGAAGGGAGGCACTATGGCTACACCTTC | CASSLTRDREGRHYGYTF
TRBJ2-1 | . | TRBV9 | 14 | . | TGTGCCAGCAGCGCCCGGACTGGGTACAATGAGCAGTTCTTC | CASSARTGYNEQFF
TRBJ2-7 | . | TRBV7-2 | 12 | . | TGTGCCAGCAGCTTATACCTGCAGGAGCAGTACTTC | CASSLYLQEQYF
TRBJ1-1 | . | TRBV12-3/TRBV12-4 | 13 | . | TGTGCCACGTACAACAGGGCTGACACTGAAGCTTTCTTT | CATYNRADTEAFF
TRBJ2-3 | TRBD2 | TRBV9 | 19 | . | TGTGCCAGCAGCGTAGAGGCAGCGGGGGGAGTGACTAGCACAGATACGCAGTATTTT | CASSVEAAGGVTSTDTQYF
TRBJ1-2 | . | TRBV19 | 14 | . | TGTGCCAGTCGACAGGATGTGGAGGACTATGGCTACACCTTC | CASRQDVEDYGYTF
TRBJ2-7 | . | TRBV4-1 | 13 | . | TGCGCCAGCAGCCAAGATCCAGGGGACGAGCAGTACTTC | CASSQDPGDEQYF
TRBJ2-2 | TRBD2 | TRBV6-4 | 15 | few | TGTGCCAGCAGTGACGGGACTAGCGGGACCGGGGAGCTGTTTTTT | CASSDGTSGTGELFF
TRBJ2-4 | . | TRBV4-1 | 16 | . | TGCGCCAGCAGTCGACCAGGGGAACGGGCCAAAAACATTCAGTACTTC | CASSRPGERAKNIQYF
TRBJ1-5 | . | TRBV30 | 13 | . | TGTGCCTGGAGGGGGGGTGGAGATCAGCCCCAGCATTTT | CAWRGGGDQPQHF
TRBJ2-2 | TRBD1 | TRBV11-2 | 17 | many | TGTGCCAGCAGCTTAGGGGACAGGGTCGTGAACACCGGGGAGCTGTTTTTT | CASSLGDRVVNTGELFF
TRBJ1-2 | TRBD1 | TRBV12-3/TRBV12-4 | 12 | once | TGTGCCAGCAGTCGACAGGGGGCTGGCTACACCTTC | CASSRQGAGYTF
TRBJ1-6 | TRBD1 | TRBV7-3 | 15 | . | TGTGCCAGCAGCTTAAGCGGGACAGCTAATTCACCCCTCCACTTT | CASSLSGTANSPLHF
TRBJ1-1 | TRBD1 | TRBV19 | 15 | . | TGTGCCAGCCGAGGACAGGGGGCCAGGTACACTGAAGCTTTCTTT | CASRGQGARYTEAFF
TRBJ1-1 | TRBD1 | TRBV10-3 | 13 | . | TGTGCCACCCTACCGGACAGGGCTGCGGAAGCTTTCTTT | CATLPDRAAEAFF
TRBJ2-1 | TRBD2 | TRBV6-5 | 15 | . | TGTGCCAGCAGTTACTCGACTAGCGGACACAATGAGCAGTTCTTC | CASSYSTSGHNEQFF
TRBJ1-2 | TRBD1 | TRBV24-1 | 17 | . | TGTGCCACCAGTGATTTCGTCCCGGACAGGGCCAACTATGGCTACACCTTC | CATSDFVPDRANYGYTF
TRBJ2-3 | TRBD2 | TRBV5-1 | 15 | . | TGCGCCAGCAGCTTACTGCTAGCGGGTGCAGATACGCAGTATTTT | CASSLLLAGADTQYF
TRBJ1-1 | . | TRBV5-1 | 15 | . | TGCGCCAGCAGCTTGGAGGGAGCCTTAAACACTGAAGCTTTCTTT | CASSLEGALNTEAFF
TRBJ1-2 | . | TRBV27 | 13 | . | TGTGCCAGCAGTTTAGGCCGCAGGGATGGCTACACCTTC | CASSLGRRDGYTF
TRBJ1-1 | . | TRBV19 | 15 | . | TGTGCCAGTAGTATGGGTAGGGGCCCGAACACTGAAGCTTTCTTT | CASSMGRGPNTEAFF
TRBJ2-1 | . | TRBV2 | 13 | . | TGTGCCAGCGGGGGGGGCTACGACAATGAGCAGTTCTTC | CASGGGYDNEQFF
TRBJ2-1 | TRBD1 | TRBV5-6 | 15 | . | TGTGCCAGCAGCGGGGGACAGCGCATTGACAATGAGCAGTTCTTC | CASSGGQRIDNEQFF
TRBJ2-2 | . | TRBV7-9 | 14 | . | TGTGCCACCCGCCCGGGGATAGACACCGGGGAGCTGTTTTTT | CATRPGIDTGELFF
TRBJ1-2 | TRBD1 | TRBV4-2 | 11 | . | TGTGCCAGTCGGACAGGTAATGGCTACACCTTC | CASRTGNGYTF
TRBJ1-6 | TRBD1 | TRBV15 | 16 | once | TGTGCCACCAGCACCGAGGGACAGAATTATAATTCACCCCTCCACTTT | CATSTEGQNYNSPLHF
TRBJ2-1 | . | TRBV6-5 | 14 | . | TGTGCCAGCATGGGGGGATACTCCTACAATGAGCAGTTCTTC | CASMGGYSYNEQFF
TRBJ1-5 | TRBD1 | TRBV5-6 | 14 | . | TGTGCCAGCAGCTTGTTGCAGGGGGTTCAGCCCCAGCATTTT | CASSLLQGVQPQHF
TRBJ2-6 | . | TRBV29-1 | 13 | once | TGCAGCGTTGCCCCGGGTGGGGCCAACGTCCTGACTTTC | CSVAPGGANVLTF
TRBJ2-1 | TRBD2 | TRBV5-1 | 15 | . | TGCGCCAGCAGCTCCAGACTAGCGGGGAACAATGAGCAGTTCTTC | CASSSRLAGNNEQFF
TRBJ1-1 | . | TRBV5-1 | 12 | few | TGCGCCAGCAGGCTCCGGGACACTGAAGCTTTCTTT | CASRLRDTEAFF
TRBJ1-1 | . | TRBV5-1 | 14 | . | TGCGCCAGCAGCTCCGCTCTGTCGGGTGCTGAAGCTTTCTTT | CASSSALSGAEAFF